This is a list of T cell receptor beta chains from one sample in a study of T cell responses to AZD1222 COVID-19 vaccine. Here immunoSEQ multiplex PCR was the method, and the copy in TCRdb shows in-frame clones only, minus some. The sample lists about 150,000 clones, 70% to 90% occurring once. The sequenced sample was peripheral blood, obtained 28 days after the second dose of the MenACWY control vaccine. The receptors come from an adult who received the MenACWY meningococcal vaccine as a control. Both conserved end residues are part of each CDR3. D genes are given only for firm matches. Only part of the rows carry a size: once, few, many, or a class if the clone is expanded.

NA	TRBV18	NA	16	TRBJ1-2	TGTGCCAGCTCACCTATTGGGGACCGGAATCCTTATGGCTACACCTTC	CASSPIGDRNPYGYTF
NA	TRBV9	NA	13	TRBJ2-5	TGTGCCAGCAGCGCCAACACACAAGAGACCCAGTACTTC	CASSANTQETQYF
NA	TRBV7-9	NA	16	TRBJ2-3	TGTGCCAGCAGCTTAGGAAGTAGCGGACTCACAGATACGCAGTATTTT	CASSLGSSGLTDTQYF
once	TRBV5-6	NA	14	TRBJ2-1	TGTGCCAGCAGCTTGGTGGCAGGTAGGCATGAGCAGTTCTTC	CASSLVAGRHEQFF
NA	TRBV3-1/TRBV3-2	NA	15	TRBJ2-1	TGTGCCAGCAGCCAAGGAGGAGTTAGGGCCAATGAGCAGTTCTTC	CASSQGGVRANEQFF
NA	TRBV18	NA	16	TRBJ1-3	TGTGCCAGCTCACCAGGGCAGCCGGGAGGCGGAAACACCATATATTTT	CASSPGQPGGGNTIYF
NA	TRBV9	NA	14	TRBJ2-3	TGTGCCAGCAGCGTAAGGGCTAGCCCAGATACGCAGTATTTT	CASSVRASPDTQYF
once	TRBV13	NA	14	TRBJ2-7	TGTGCCAGCAGTCCCGGACTATTAGTCTACGAGCAGTACTTC	CASSPGLLVYEQYF
NA	TRBV2	NA	10	TRBJ2-7	TGTGCCAGCAGGGCGTACGAGCAGTACTTC	CASRAYEQYF
NA	TRBV12-3/TRBV12-4	NA	13	TRBJ1-1	TGTGCCAGCAGTTTTTGGGAGAACACTGAAGCTTTCTTT	CASSFWENTEAFF
NA	TRBV6-6	NA	12	TRBJ1-6	TGTGCCAGCAGTAAAGTGAATTCACCCCTCCACTTT	CASSKVNSPLHF
NA	TRBV12-3/TRBV12-4	NA	12	TRBJ1-6	TGTGCCAGCAGTTGGGGCCAGTCACCCCTCCACTTT	CASSWGQSPLHF
NA	TRBV30	NA	15	TRBJ1-4	TGTGCCTGGAGTCCAAGTACAGGGTTGGCGGAAAAACTGTTTTTT	CAWSPSTGLAEKLFF
NA	TRBV9	NA	14	TRBJ1-2	TGTGCCAGCAGCGTAGGGCAGGGGTCCTATGGCTACACCTTC	CASSVGQGSYGYTF
NA	TRBV4-2	NA	12	TRBJ2-7	TGTGCCAGCAGCCAAGGGGCCTACGAGCAGTACTTC	CASSQGAYEQYF
few	TRBV15	NA	14	TRBJ1-1	TGTGCCACCAGCAGCAGTGAAGGTAACACTGAAGCTTTCTTT	CATSSSEGNTEAFF
NA	TRBV10-3	TRBD1	16	TRBJ2-6	TGTGCCATCAAGGCGGACAGGGTGAGTGGGGCCAACGTCCTGACTTTC	CAIKADRVSGANVLTF
once	TRBV30	NA	15	TRBJ1-1	TGTGCCTGGAGTGTACTCGGACACCAGAACACTGAAGCTTTCTTT	CAWSVLGHQNTEAFF
NA	TRBV11-3	TRBD2	14	TRBJ2-5	TGTGCCAGCAGCTTAGGCGGGAGGGTAGAGACCCAGTACTTC	CASSLGGRVETQYF
NA	TRBV5-1	NA	15	TRBJ1-6	TGCGCCAGCCGGCCGGGTCTCGGTGGTAATTCACCCCTCCACTTT	CASRPGLGGNSPLHF
few	TRBV9	TRBD1	16	TRBJ2-1	TGTGCCAGCAGCGTAGGAATGAGACAGGGGAACGATGAGCAGTTCTTC	CASSVGMRQGNDEQFF
NA	TRBV7-2	NA	14	TRBJ2-7	TGTGCCAGCAGCCCCGGACAAAACCCCTACGAGCAGTACTTC	CASSPGQNPYEQYF
NA	TRBV5-6	NA	13	TRBJ1-2	TGTGCCAGTTACCAAAGGGGAATCTATGGCTACACCTTC	CASYQRGIYGYTF
NA	TRBV5-1	TRBD1	17	TRBJ2-5	TGCGCCAGCAGCTTGGGGGACAGGGGGCGCTTAGCGGAGACCCAGTACTTC	CASSLGDRGRLAETQYF
NA	TRBV5-1	NA	14	TRBJ2-2	TGCGCCACACACAGCGGTGCAGAGACCGGGGAGCTGTTTTTT	CATHSGAETGELFF
once	TRBV4-3	NA	15	TRBJ2-6	TGCGCCAGCAGCCAAGAGGGGGCTGGGGCCAACGTCCTGACTTTC	CASSQEGAGANVLTF
NA	TRBV4-2	NA	15	TRBJ2-1	TGTGCCAGCAGCCCTAACCCCTGGGAAACCAATGAGCAGTTCTTC	CASSPNPWETNEQFF
NA	TRBV9	TRBD1	15	TRBJ1-1	TGTGCCAGCAGCGTAGCGGGACAGGGGAACGCTGAAGCTTTCTTT	CASSVAGQGNAEAFF
NA	TRBV7-9	TRBD2	15	TRBJ2-1	TGTGCCAGCAGCGCTAGCGGGAGGGCTCACAATGAGCAGTTCTTC	CASSASGRAHNEQFF
NA	TRBV12-3/TRBV12-4	NA	12	TRBJ1-1	TGTGCCAGCAGCCGCGGACAGATTGAAGCTTTCTTT	CASSRGQIEAFF
NA	TRBV3-1/TRBV3-2	NA	13	TRBJ1-1	TGTGCCAGCAGCCATGGGGGAGGCGCTGAAGCTTTCTTT	CASSHGGGAEAFF
NA	TRBV6-4	NA	13	TRBJ1-1	TGTGCCAGCAGGGAGTCACTAGGCACTGAAGCTTTCTTT	CASRESLGTEAFF